The 18 T cell receptor beta chains below all came from one sample that was sequenced in a study of regulatory T cells in long-lasting Graves disease. Building of the TCR beta libraries involved iRepertoire HTBI primers and Arm-PCR of CDR3 regions. TCRdb reprocessed the multiplex PCR reads with MiXCR, giving one entry per CDR3 protein. The sample records hundreds of thousands of distinct CDR3 sequences, 16% being singletons. Time point here: newly diagnosed GD, antithyroid drugs for less than 3 months. Making the TCR library involved RNA that had been extracted from PBMCs. These data were likewise used in another study, on T cells in Graves' hyperthyroidism and ophthalmopathy.

The input for sequencing was peripheral blood mononuclear cells (PBMCs), taken at new diagnosis, from a patient treated with antithyroid drugs. These receptor sequences come from a man between 35 and 55 years old with Graves disease.

The table lists this clonotype with many counts. The V call is TRBV20-1, the J call TRBJ2-1; 8 nucleotides line up with TRBD2. The germline V gene has CDR1 DFQATT and CDR2 SNEGSKA (reference sequence). There are 13 residues in the CDR3. The CDR3 DNA reads as TGCAGCCCGGGGCGGGGGGTTGGGAATGAGCAGTTCTTC. Protein sequence: CSPGRGVGNEQFF.

The chain is built from TRBV5-1 and TRBJ1-4, with 8 bases identical to TRBD1. The CDR3 extends over 14 amino acids. The J segment lost 10 bases and the V segment lost 2 bases, leaving 7 bases of the junction unmatched. CDR1 is SGHRS and CDR2 is YFSETQ in the germline V gene. The CDR3 spells CASSFRGQGRKLFF. CDR3 nucleotide sequence: TGCGCCAGCAGCTTCCGAGGACAGGGACGAAAACTGTTTTTT.

This clonotype was seen repeatedly, ten times or more. The rearrangement uses TRBV12-3 or TRBV12-4 and TRBJ1-5; maybe TRBD1 (5 bases). V was shortened by 2 bases and J by 1 base, with 12 bases between the two germline ends. This CDR3 contains 16 residues. As DNA, the CDR3 is TGTGCCAGCAGTTTACAAGGGGCGGGCAGCAATCAGCCCCAGCATTTT. Translated, it gives CASSLQGAGSNQPQHF.

This clonotype was detected ten times or more. This chain uses TRBV24-1 with TRBJ2-5, with D possibly TRBD1 on 6 matching bases. Germline lookup yields CDR1 KGHDR and CDR2 SFDVKD. CDR3 size: 16 residues. Trimming stripped 5 bases from V and 4 bases from J, with 19 bases between. The chain's CDR3 is CATSGPRQERGETQYF. CDR3 nucleotides: TGTGCCACCAGTGGCCCCAGACAGGAGAGGGGAGAGACCCAGTACTTC.

This clonotype was observed a handful of times. The rearrangement links TRBV9 to TRBJ1-5; no clear D. The CDR3 runs 14 residues. Germline V lookup: CDR1 SGDLS, CDR2 YYNGEE. V lost 0 bases, J lost 5 bases, and 9 bases lay in between. The CDR3 reads CASSVGPSHQPQHF. DNA for the CDR3: TGTGCCAGCAGCGTAGGGCCCAGCCATCAGCCCCAGCATTTT.

At least ten counts were recorded for this clonotype. Sequence at one end of the junction differs from germline and may be a read error. V gene TRBV5-1 combines with J gene TRBJ2-7; tentative D call: TRBD1 (8 bases). The CDR3 spans 15 residues. Germline CDR1 is SGHRS and CDR2 is YFSETQ. The CDR3 loop is CASSPGGTGVYEQYF. DNA of the CDR3: TGTGCCAGCAGCCCCGGGGGGACAGGCGTCTACGAGCAGTACTTC. The whole variable domain, remainder taken from reference TRBV5-1 and TRBJ2-7, is KAGVTQTPRYLIKTRGQQVTLSCSPISGHRSVSWYQQTPGQGLQFLFEYFSETQRNKGNFPGRFSGRQFSNSRSEMNVSTLELGDSALYLCASSPGGTGVYEQYFGPGTRLTVT.

The V and J genes are TRBV4-2 and TRBJ1-6; TRBD1 might be the D (6 bases). Germline CDR1 is LGHNA and CDR2 is YNFKEQ. The germline V and J ends were trimmed by 1 base and 8 bases, with 15 bases remaining between them. The CDR3 sequence is 16 residues long. As DNA, the CDR3 is TGTGCCAGCAGCCAAGGGTCTGGGGGCTTTGATTCACCCCTCCACTTT. Translation gives CASSQGSGGFDSPLHF.

The V and J genes are TRBV5-1 and TRBJ2-7; D may correspond to TRBD1 or TRBD2 (5 bases each). With 2 bases removed from V and 7 bases from J, the gap between germline ends came to 16 bases. CDR1 is SGHRS and CDR2 is YFSETQ in the germline V gene. The CDR3 covers 14 residues. This chain's CDR3 is CASSLWGPGEEQYF. CDR3 sequence (DNA): TGCGCCAGCAGCTTATGGGGACCCGGGGAGGAGCAGTACTTC.

The chain joins TRBV6-2 or TRBV6-3 to TRBJ2-5, with a possible D match to TRBD1 (6 bases). Germline-derived CDR1 and CDR2 are MNHEY and SVGEGT. V shed 6 bases and J shed 13 bases, with 18 bases lying between them. This CDR3 region has 12 residues. This CDR3 is CASSPVGGAWYF. The CDR3 DNA follows: TGTGCCAGCAGCCCGGTAGGGGGAGCGTGGTACTTC.

This clonotype was detected only a few times. The J gene is TRBJ1-1, the V gene TRBV7-8; 7 nucleotides agree with TRBD1. This CDR3 comprises 15 residues. The ends lost 5 bases at V and 1 base at J; junction bases unmatched: 7. The germline gives CDR1 SGHVS, CDR2 FQNEAQ. In DNA form, the CDR3 reads TGTGCCAGCAGCCCCTCGACAGGGAGGAACACTGAAGCTTTCTTT. It yields the protein CASSPSTGRNTEAFF.

The rearrangement uses TRBV29-1 and TRBJ2-4; D unclear. V lost 6 bases to trimming and J lost 0 bases, with 6 bases between them. CDR3 size: 12 residues. CDR1 and CDR2 from the germline V gene are SQVTM and ANQGSEA. The DNA of the CDR3 is TGCAGCGTGGACCTAGCCAAAAACATTCAGTACTTC. Translated: CSVDLAKNIQYF.

This clonotype was counted a few times. This rearrangement joins TRBV4-1 to TRBJ1-6; D might be TRBD1 (5 bases). The V gene lost 2 bases and the J gene lost 4 bases, with 12 bases spanning the gap. In germline, CDR1 is MGHRA, CDR2 YSYEKL. CDR3 length: 16 amino acids. CDR3 nucleotides: TGCGCCAGCAGCCAAAGCGAGGGGATGTATAATTCACCCCTCCACTTT. This gives the protein CASSQSEGMYNSPLHF.

Comment on this clonotype: One base away lies a much larger clone, so this may be a sequencing read error. The CDR3 is CASRGLFFADTRYF. The CDR3 DNA reads TGTGCCAGCAGGGGCCTTTTTTTTGCAGATACGCGGTATTTT. This rearrangement joins TRBV28 to TRBJ2-3; D unresolved. The CDR3 is made up of 14 amino acids. Per germline, CDR1 MDHEN and CDR2 SYDVKM.

In its sample, this clonotype was seen many times. The rearrangement links TRBV2 to TRBJ2-3, with a weak D call TRBD2 (7 bases). Germline CDR1 is SNHLY and CDR2 is FYNNEI. The CDR3 loop spans 15 amino acids. CDR3 nucleotides: TGTGCGTTGTCGGCGGGGGCCCATAGCACAGATACGCAGTATTTT. Translating it yields CALSAGAHSTDTQYF.

This clonotype showed up many times. The J gene is TRBJ2-5, the V gene TRBV7-9; D possibly corresponds to TRBD2 (6 bases). Germline assignment: CDR1 SEHNR and CDR2 FQNEAQ (reference sequence). Trimming shortened V by 3 bases and J by 3 bases, and 8 bases separated the two germline ends. The CDR3 extends over 13 amino acids. The CDR3 nucleotides are TGTGCCAGCAGCTTCCGCGGGGAAGAGACCCAGTACTTC. It codes for CASSFRGEETQYF.

This clonotype has a count of ten or more. The chain uses TRBV7-9 and TRBJ2-6; D gene unclear. The CDR3 spans 15 residues. Trimming pared 2 bases from V and 0 bases from J, leaving 5 bases between. The germline V gene has CDR1 SEHNR and CDR2 FQNEAQ (reference sequence). The chain's CDR3 is CASSLISSGANVLTF. CDR3 nucleotides: TGTGCCAGCAGCTTAATAAGCTCTGGGGCCAACGTCCTGACTTTC. The whole variable domain, remainder taken from reference TRBV7-9 and TRBJ2-6, is DTGVSQNPRHKITKRGQNVTFRCDPISEHNRLYWYRQTLGQGPEFLTYFQNEAQLEKSRLLSDRFSAERPKGSFSTLEIQRTEQGDSAMYLCASSLISSGANVLTFGAGSRLTVL.

This clonotype was recorded a few times. The CDR3 loop reads CSARDQVRLLVHYGYTF. The CDR3, as DNA: TGCAGTGCTAGAGATCAGGTCCGGTTGCTGGTTCACTATGGCTACACCTTC. The J gene is TRBJ1-2, the V gene TRBV20-1; no reliable D call. V was trimmed by 0 bases and J by 3 bases, leaving 20 bases between them. CDR1 is DFQATT, CDR2 SNEGSKA, per germline (reference sequence). This CDR3 spans 17 amino acids.

This clonotype was counted ten times or more. The CDR3: CASSPGLAGGEQFF. CDR3 nucleotides: TGCGCCAGCAGCCCGGGACTAGCGGGGGGTGAGCAGTTCTTC. The chain couples TRBV5-1 to TRBJ2-1; 15 bases match TRBD2. The germline V gene encodes CDR1 SGHRS and CDR2 YFSETQ. Trimming cost V 4 bases and J 9 bases; bases outside gene matches: 2. The CDR3 has 14 residues.